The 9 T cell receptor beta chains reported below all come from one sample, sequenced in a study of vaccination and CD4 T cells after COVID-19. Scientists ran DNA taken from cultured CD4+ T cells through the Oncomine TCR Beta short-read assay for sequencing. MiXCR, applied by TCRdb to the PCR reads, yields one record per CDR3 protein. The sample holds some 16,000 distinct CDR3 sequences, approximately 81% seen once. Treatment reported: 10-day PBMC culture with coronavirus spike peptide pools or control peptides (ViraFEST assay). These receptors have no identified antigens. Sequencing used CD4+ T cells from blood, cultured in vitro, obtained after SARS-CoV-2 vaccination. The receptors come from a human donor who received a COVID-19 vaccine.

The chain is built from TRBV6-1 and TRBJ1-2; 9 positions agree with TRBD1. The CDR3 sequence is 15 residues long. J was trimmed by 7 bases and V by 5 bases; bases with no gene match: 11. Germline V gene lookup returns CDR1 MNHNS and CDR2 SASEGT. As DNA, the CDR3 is TGTGCCAGCAGTAGGGACAGGGAATTAACGAGTGGCTACACCTTC. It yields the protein CASSRDRELTSGYTF.

The CDR3 DNA follows: TGTGCCAGCAGCTTAGGTGGCAGGGGGGAACCTACTAATTCACCCCTCCACTTT. This encodes CASSLGGRGEPTNSPLHF. This chain connects TRBV7-9 to TRBJ1-6; TRBD1 matches 7 bases. CDR1 and CDR2 from the germline V gene are SEHNR and FQNEAQ (reference sequence). Trimming at V came to 1 base and at J to 6 bases, leaving 12 bases not matched to a gene. This CDR3 has 18 residues.

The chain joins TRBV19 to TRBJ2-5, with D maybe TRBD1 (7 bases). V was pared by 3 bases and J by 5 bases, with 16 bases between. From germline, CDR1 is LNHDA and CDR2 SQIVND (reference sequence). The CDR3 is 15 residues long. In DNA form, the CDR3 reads TGTGCCAGTAGTATGGCCAGGGGGGCAGGGGAGACCCAGTACTTC. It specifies CASSMARGAGETQYF.

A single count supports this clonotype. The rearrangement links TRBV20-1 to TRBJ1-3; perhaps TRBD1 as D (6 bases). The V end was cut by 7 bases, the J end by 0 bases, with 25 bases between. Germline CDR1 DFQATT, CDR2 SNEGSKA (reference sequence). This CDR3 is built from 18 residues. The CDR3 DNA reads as TGCAGTGTCGAAACCGGGGCAGGGGACCCTTACTCTGGAAACACCATATATTTT. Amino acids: CSVETGAGDPYSGNTIYF.

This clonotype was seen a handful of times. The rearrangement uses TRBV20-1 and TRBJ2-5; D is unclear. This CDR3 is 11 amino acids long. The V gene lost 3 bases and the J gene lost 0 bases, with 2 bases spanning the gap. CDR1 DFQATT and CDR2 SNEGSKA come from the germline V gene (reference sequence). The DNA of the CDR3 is TGCAGTGCTAGTGACCAAGAGACCCAGTACTTC. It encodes CSASDQETQYF.

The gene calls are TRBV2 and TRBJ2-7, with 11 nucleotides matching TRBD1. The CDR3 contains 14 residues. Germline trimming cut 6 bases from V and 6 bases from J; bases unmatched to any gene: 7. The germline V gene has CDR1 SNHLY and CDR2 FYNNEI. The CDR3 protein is CASRAGTGGGEQYF. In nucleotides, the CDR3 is TGTGCCAGCAGGGCCGGGACAGGGGGAGGCGAGCAGTACTTC.

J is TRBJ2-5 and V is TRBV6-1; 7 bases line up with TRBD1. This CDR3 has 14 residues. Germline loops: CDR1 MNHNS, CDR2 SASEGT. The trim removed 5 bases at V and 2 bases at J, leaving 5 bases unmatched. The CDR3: CASSKRQGQETQYF. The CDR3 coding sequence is TGTGCCAGCAGTAAAAGACAGGGACAAGAGACCCAGTACTTC.

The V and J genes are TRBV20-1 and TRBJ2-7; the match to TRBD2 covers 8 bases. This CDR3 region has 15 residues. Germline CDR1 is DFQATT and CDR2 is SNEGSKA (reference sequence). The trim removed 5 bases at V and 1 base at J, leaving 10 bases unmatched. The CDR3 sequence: CSARPQRGTSYEQYF. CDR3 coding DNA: TGCAGTGCTCGTCCCCAGCGGGGGACTTCCTACGAGCAGTACTTC.

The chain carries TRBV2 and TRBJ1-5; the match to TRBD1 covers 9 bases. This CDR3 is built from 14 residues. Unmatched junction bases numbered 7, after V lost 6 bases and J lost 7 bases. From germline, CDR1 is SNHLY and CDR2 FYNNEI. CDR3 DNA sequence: TGTGCCAGCAGAGCCGGGACAGGGTACCAGCCCCAGCATTTT. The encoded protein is CASRAGTGYQPQHF.